Listed below are T cell receptor beta chains from one sample, sequenced in a study of Ad26.COV2.S vaccination and SARS-CoV-2 variants. Sequencing used immunoSEQ multiplex PCR; TCRdb keeps in-frame clones, though not all of them. The data hold about 350,000 clones, with around 90% observed a single time. The starting material was peripheral blood, obtained in a trial of Ad26.COV2.S vaccine versus placebo. The receptors come from a person aged 18-65 years who received the Ad26.COV2.S COVID-19 vaccine or a placebo. Both conserved end residues are part of each CDR3. D genes are given only for firm matches. The size field is filled for only some rows; it gives once, few, many or a size class.

V	size	J	D	CDR3	DNA
TRBV11-2	.	TRBJ2-1	TRBD2	CASSLGGSDHNEQFF	TGTGCCAGCAGCTTAGGCGGGAGTGACCACAATGAGCAGTTCTTC
TRBV7-9	.	TRBJ2-7	.	CASSPLRVASYEQYF	TGTGCCAGCAGCCCCTTAAGGGTGGCAAGCTACGAGCAGTACTTC
TRBV6-2/TRBV6-3	.	TRBJ2-5	.	CASSRLGETQYF	TGTGCCAGCAGTCGACTGGGGGAGACCCAGTACTTC
TRBV6-6	.	TRBJ1-4	.	CASSYLDTNEKLFF	TGTGCCAGCAGTTACCTCGATACTAATGAAAAACTGTTTTTT
TRBV5-4	.	TRBJ1-2	.	CASSWVTAGSHGYTF	TGTGCCAGCAGCTGGGTCACGGCAGGGAGTCATGGCTACACCTTC
TRBV10-3	.	TRBJ2-1	.	CAIRPPGNEQFF	TGTGCCATCCGGCCCCCAGGGAATGAGCAGTTCTTC
TRBV4-2	.	TRBJ1-4	.	CASSQVRVANEKLFF	TGTGCCAGCAGCCAAGTTAGGGTGGCTAATGAAAAACTGTTTTTT
TRBV5-6	.	TRBJ2-1	TRBD1	CASGRDSNYNEQFF	TGTGCCAGCGGCAGGGACAGCAACTACAATGAGCAGTTCTTC
TRBV28	.	TRBJ2-7	.	CASRIGGYEQYF	TGTGCCAGCAGAATAGGGGGGTACGAGCAGTACTTC
TRBV6-5	.	TRBJ1-1	TRBD1	CASSPRQGREAFF	TGTGCCAGCAGTCCTAGACAGGGGCGTGAAGCTTTCTTT
TRBV6-2/TRBV6-3	once	TRBJ1-1	TRBD1	CASSYSSDRGDTEAFF	TGTGCCAGCAGTTATTCCTCAGACAGGGGTGACACTGAAGCTTTCTTT
TRBV4-2	.	TRBJ1-5	.	CASSQEDNSNQPQHF	TGTGCCAGCAGCCAAGAGGACAATAGCAATCAGCCCCAGCATTTT
TRBV27	once	TRBJ1-5	.	CASSLRPVNQPQHF	TGTGCCAGCAGTTTGAGGCCGGTCAATCAGCCCCAGCATTTT
TRBV7-9	once	TRBJ2-7	.	CASSPVTASYEQYF	TGTGCCAGCAGCCCAGTGACAGCCTCCTACGAGCAGTACTTC
TRBV10-3	.	TRBJ1-4	TRBD1	CAISEDGTGSEKLFF	TGTGCCATCAGTGAAGACGGGACAGGGAGTGAAAAACTGTTTTTT
TRBV12-3/TRBV12-4	.	TRBJ1-2	.	CASSLARGGYTF	TGTGCCAGCAGTTTAGCGCGTGGTGGCTACACCTTC
TRBV11-2	.	TRBJ1-6	.	CASSQPGTPLHF	TGTGCCAGCAGCCAACCGGGGACACCCCTCCACTTT
TRBV5-4	few	TRBJ1-2	TRBD1	CASSSRQGREYGYTF	TGTGCCAGCAGTAGTAGACAGGGCCGGGAGTATGGCTACACCTTC
TRBV6-5	.	TRBJ2-7	.	CASAPNDGEQYF	TGTGCCAGCGCACCGAACGACGGCGAGCAGTACTTC
TRBV9	.	TRBJ2-7	.	CASSNRPGSSYEQYF	TGTGCCAGCAGCAACAGGCCGGGGAGCTCCTACGAGCAGTACTTC
TRBV7-2	.	TRBJ1-1	.	CASSLDKRGTEAFF	TGTGCCAGCAGCTTAGATAAAAGGGGCACTGAAGCTTTCTTT
TRBV6-2/TRBV6-3	.	TRBJ1-2	.	CASSYRTDAYGYTF	TGTGCCAGCAGTTACCGGACGGACGCCTATGGCTACACCTTC
TRBV6-2/TRBV6-3	many	TRBJ2-2	.	CASSHGTDTGELFF	TGTGCCAGCAGCCATGGGACGGACACCGGGGAGCTGTTTTTT
TRBV10-3	.	TRBJ2-3	.	CAIRALTDTQYF	TGTGCCATCCGGGCCCTCACAGATACGCAGTATTTT
TRBV27	.	TRBJ1-3	.	CAAGSSGNTIYF	TGTGCCGCCGGGAGCTCTGGAAACACCATATATTTT
TRBV6-4	.	TRBJ2-3	.	CASSVGAGTDTQYF	TGTGCCAGCAGTGTCGGGGCTGGTACAGATACGCAGTATTTT
TRBV11-2	.	TRBJ1-2	.	CASSPLERGGAYGYTF	TGTGCCAGCAGCCCTTTGGAGCGGGGAGGCGCCTATGGCTACACCTTC
TRBV6-1	.	TRBJ1-6	.	CASSELGAGPGDSPLHF	TGTGCCAGCAGTGAATTGGGTGCAGGTCCGGGGGATTCACCCCTCCACTTT
TRBV4-3	.	TRBJ2-3	.	CASSQGAAPNTDTQYF	TGCGCCAGCAGCCAAGGAGCAGCGCCAAACACAGATACGCAGTATTTT
TRBV7-9	.	TRBJ2-7	.	CASSFGRSADF	TGTGCCAGCAGCTTCGGCCGTTCTGCAGACTTC
TRBV10-3	once	TRBJ2-7	TRBD1	CAISVQGASYEQYF	TGTGCCATCAGTGTTCAGGGGGCCTCCTACGAGCAGTACTTC
TRBV23-1	.	TRBJ2-2	TRBD1	CASSQRQGNGELFF	TGCGCCAGCAGTCAGAGACAGGGCAACGGGGAGCTGTTTTTT
TRBV6-1	.	TRBJ2-2	TRBD1	CASSAGTGRFVGTGELFF	TGTGCCAGCAGTGCCGGGACAGGGAGGTTCGTCGGCACCGGGGAGCTGTTTTTT
TRBV4-1	.	TRBJ2-2	.	CASSQELGTGELFF	TGCGCCAGCAGCCAAGAACTAGGCACCGGGGAGCTGTTTTTT
TRBV4-3	.	TRBJ1-1	.	CASSQESRFSNTEAFF	TGCGCCAGCAGCCAAGAATCGAGATTCTCGAACACTGAAGCTTTCTTT
TRBV28	.	TRBJ2-3	.	CASREGGLGTDTQYF	TGTGCCAGCAGAGAGGGGGGGTTGGGCACAGATACGCAGTATTTT
TRBV25-1	.	TRBJ1-2	.	CASSDPRADLYGYTF	TGTGCCAGCAGTGACCCTCGGGCGGACCTTTATGGCTACACCTTC
TRBV5-5	.	TRBJ1-2	.	CASSSGHGYGYTF	TGTGCCAGCAGCTCAGGACATGGCTATGGCTACACCTTC
TRBV11-1	.	TRBJ1-1	TRBD1	CASSLNGDRVTTEAFF	TGTGCCAGCAGCTTAAACGGCGACAGGGTCACCACTGAAGCTTTCTTT
TRBV6-1	.	TRBJ2-6	.	CASSEMSGANVLTF	TGTGCCAGCAGTGAAATGTCTGGGGCCAACGTCCTGACTTTC
TRBV27	.	TRBJ2-4	.	CASSGLAKNIQYF	TGTGCCAGTAGCGGACTTGCGAAAAACATTCAGTACTTC
TRBV6-5	.	TRBJ1-1	TRBD1	CASSLGQGRVTEAFF	TGTGCCAGCAGCCTGGGACAGGGTCGAGTCACTGAAGCTTTCTTT
TRBV6-6	.	TRBJ1-2	TRBD1	CASRNYRGDGYTF	TGTGCCAGCAGGAATTACAGGGGAGATGGCTACACCTTC
TRBV30	once	TRBJ1-1	.	CAWSERRLAFF	TGTGCCTGGAGTGAGCGACGACTAGCTTTCTTT
TRBV9	.	TRBJ1-3	.	CASSVEQGSGNTIYF	TGTGCCAGCAGCGTGGAACAGGGATCCGGAAACACCATATATTTT
TRBV7-2	.	TRBJ2-3	.	CASSLGRGLGTDTQYF	TGTGCCAGCAGCTTAGGGCGGGGTTTGGGAACAGATACGCAGTATTTT
TRBV5-1	.	TRBJ2-2	TRBD1	CASSLGQGTGELFF	TGCGCCAGCAGCTTGGGACAGGGGACCGGGGAGCTGTTTTTT
TRBV4-2	.	TRBJ1-3	.	CASSQDPGTSGNTIYF	TGTGCCAGCAGCCAAGATCCGGGGACCTCTGGAAACACCATATATTTT
TRBV7-9	once	TRBJ1-1	TRBD1	CASSPLPGQGGGKAFF	TGTGCCAGCAGCCCCCTTCCGGGACAGGGAGGAGGGAAAGCTTTCTTT
TRBV5-1	.	TRBJ1-2	.	CASSLGENYGYTF	TGCGCCAGCAGCTTAGGCGAAAACTATGGCTACACCTTC
TRBV25-1	.	TRBJ1-2	.	CASSAQGYYGYTF	TGTGCCAGCAGTGCACAGGGATACTATGGCTACACCTTC
TRBV10-2	.	TRBJ2-1	.	CASSDLLPYNEQFF	TGCGCCAGCAGTGATCTACTACCTTACAATGAGCAGTTCTTC
TRBV4-3	.	TRBJ2-6	TRBD2	CASSQEAGGSGANVLTF	TGCGCCAGCAGCCAAGAGGCGGGGGGGAGTGGGGCCAACGTCCTGACTTTC
TRBV5-4	.	TRBJ2-1	.	CASSLPRGSYNEQFF	TGTGCCAGCAGCCTTCCACGAGGCTCCTACAATGAGCAGTTCTTC